The sample holds one count of the clone carrying this T cell receptor beta chain. Per germline, CDR1 LNHDA and CDR2 SQIVND (reference sequence). Trimming pared 3 bases from V and 4 bases from J, leaving 18 bases between. This CDR3 spans 16 amino acids. Authors' processing steps: How many nucleated cells were present was estimated from reference gene primer amplification. The method was immunoSEQ multiplex PCR; TCRdb's version includes in-frame clones alone and lacks a portion of them. That table supplies the V and J calls and clone size; D and trimming were determined from the DNA. Of about 69,000 clones listed, 80% to 95% were seen once; the top ten hold approximately 4.8%. These data belong to a study of blood T cell repertoires in COVID-19. As for the study in general: Whether acute or convalescent, the COVID-19 samples came from the United States, Italy and Spain. T cells, B-cell-depleted T cells, or PBMCs provided the cDNA or gDNA that served as material.

Material for sequencing was peripheral blood. This receptor was obtained from a woman aged 55-69 years with active COVID-19. The chain employs TRBV19 and TRBJ2-5, with D possibly being TRBD1 (7 bases). This CDR3 reads CASSMGGRGRRETQYF. For the CDR3, the DNA is TGTGCCAGTAGTATGGGGGGCAGGGGGAGGAGAGAGACCCAGTACTTC.